Presented here are 15 T cell receptor beta chains from one specimen sequenced in a study of metastatic and nonmetastatic thyroid tumors. Among the patients, none had received any treatment before thyroid surgery. TCRdb re-clonotyped the PCR reads through MiXCR. This sample has about 24,000 clones, with 13% found just once. Material for sequencing was blood. These receptors originate from a female donor with papillary thyroid cancer or a benign thyroid nodule (not recorded which). Some clones in this sample may be carry-over from other donors' samples.

V gene TRBV20-1 combines with J gene TRBJ2-1, with TRBD2 as a possible D gene (5 bases). This CDR3 comprises 15 residues. The germline gives CDR1 DFQATT, CDR2 SNEGSKA (reference sequence). Trimming stripped 0 bases from V and 9 bases from J, with 18 bases between. The CDR3 region has the DNA TGCAGTGCTAGAGACCCAGTGGACTTGGTGAGTGAGCAGTTCTTC. Protein: CSARDPVDLVSEQFF.

This clone was seen ten or more times. The J gene is TRBJ1-2, the V gene TRBV9; TRBD1 is a possible D gene (6 bases). Deletions cut 4 bases from V and 1 base from J, with 11 bases between. Germline V lookup: CDR1 SGDLS, CDR2 YYNGEE. The CDR3 consists of 14 residues. The CDR3 spells CASSPDRSNYGYTF. DNA of the CDR3: TGTGCCAGCAGCCCCGACAGGAGTAACTATGGCTACACCTTC.

Ten or more counts support this clone. V is TRBV24-1 and J is TRBJ2-3; no definite D call. CDR1 and CDR2 from the germline V gene are KGHDR and SFDVKD. V was cut by 5 bases and J by 2 bases, with 10 bases left in between. This CDR3 comprises 14 residues. The CDR3 protein is CATSGARDTDTQYF. DNA of the CDR3: TGTGCCACCAGTGGGGCTAGAGACACAGATACGCAGTATTTT.

This clone occurred many times. The chain combines TRBV28 with TRBJ2-7; 14 nucleotides line up with TRBD2. The germline V gene has CDR1 MDHEN and CDR2 SYDVKM. The CDR3 consists of 19 residues. With V trimmed by 5 bases and J by 1 base, 13 bases remained unmatched. The CDR3 region has the DNA TGTGCCAGCAGTACCCGTGGGACTAGCGGGAGATGGAGATCCTACGAGCAGTACTTC. Its protein product is CASSTRGTSGRWRSYEQYF.

This clone was seen many times. The V and J genes are TRBV5-6 and TRBJ2-1; 7 bases are shared with TRBD1. The CDR3 covers 13 residues. Germline V gives CDR1 SGHDT, CDR2 YYEEEE. V lost 4 bases, J lost 7 bases, and 5 bases stayed unmatched. The DNA for the CDR3 is TGTGCCAGCAGCCCGTGGGACAGAAATGAGCAGTTCTTC. The encoded protein is CASSPWDRNEQFF.

In this sample, this clone turned up many times. This chain joins TRBV3-1 and TRBJ2-5; D gene uncertain. Germline CDR1 LGHDT, CDR2 YNNKEL (reference sequence). The CDR3 runs to 15 residues. V gave up 0 bases and J gave up 14 bases, with 22 bases separating them. As DNA, the CDR3 is TGTGCCAGCAGCCAAGATTTAAGGAGTTTTAGGCCCAGCTACTTC. Encoded protein: CASSQDLRSFRPSYF.

This clone was counted at least ten times. The gene calls are TRBV12-3 or TRBV12-4 and TRBJ1-5; tentative D call: TRBD1 (6 bases). The CDR3 runs to 15 residues. V was clipped by 6 bases and J by 1 base, with 13 bases between them. CDR3 residues: CASRPDSGSNQPQHF. For the CDR3, the DNA is TGTGCCAGCAGACCGGACAGCGGAAGCAATCAGCCCCAGCATTTT.

The genes are TRBV11-2 and TRBJ2-6; 9 positions match TRBD1. The J segment lost 0 bases and the V segment lost 6 bases, leaving 0 bases of the junction unmatched. Germline V gene data show CDR1 as SGHAT and CDR2 as FQNNGV. The CDR3 runs 15 residues. The CDR3 DNA reads TGTGCCAGCAGGACAGGGGGCTCTGGGGCCAACGTCCTGACTTTC. This sequence encodes CASRTGGSGANVLTF. Variable domain in full (rest from reference TRBV11-2 and TRBJ2-6): EAGVAQSPRYKIIEKRQSVAFWCNPISGHATLYWYQQILGQGPKLLIQFQNNGVVDDSQLPKDRFSAERLKGVDSTLKIQPAKLEDSAVYLCASRTGGSGANVLTFGAGSRLTVL.

This clone was seen repeatedly, ten times or more. The chain recombines TRBV20-1 with TRBJ2-3; TRBD1 matches at 8 bases. The germline V gene encodes CDR1 DFQATT and CDR2 SNEGSKA (reference sequence). V lost 6 bases, J lost 6 bases, and 8 bases stayed unmatched. The CDR3 has 13 amino acids. CDR3 sequence reads: CSATDRGLDTQYF. The DNA of the CDR3 is TGCAGTGCCACCGACAGGGGCCTTGATACGCAGTATTTT.

This clone appeared many times. The rearrangement joins TRBV5-1 to TRBJ1-5, with 9 bases aligning to TRBD1. Unmatched junction bases numbered 12, after V lost 8 bases and J lost 3 bases. Germline V lookup: CDR1 SGHRS, CDR2 YFSETQ. This CDR3 region has 16 residues. The CDR3 is CARIATGTGLNQPQHF. In nucleotides, the CDR3 is TGCGCCAGGATCGCGACCGGGACAGGGCTCAATCAGCCCCAGCATTTT.

This clone was seen at least ten times. The CDR3 spells CASSLWGTSYEQYF. In DNA form, the CDR3 reads TGTGCCAGCAGCTTATGGGGCACCTCCTACGAGCAGTACTTC. V gene TRBV7-9 combines with J gene TRBJ2-7; D may be TRBD1 (5 bases). CDR3 size: 14 residues. Germline V lookup: CDR1 SEHNR, CDR2 FQNEAQ (reference sequence). V was cut by 2 bases and J by 0 bases, with 8 bases left in between.

In its sample, this clone was seen many times. The rearrangement links TRBV5-4 to TRBJ2-1; 9 bases are a match to TRBD2. The germline V gene encodes CDR1 SGHNT and CDR2 YYREEE (reference sequence). The junction had 4 bases not matched to a gene; V was cut back by 2 bases and J by 1 base. This CDR3 is built from 16 residues. The CDR3, as DNA: TGTGCCAGCAGCTTCGGCGGGGGGGTTTCCTACAATGAGCAGTTCTTC. This translates into CASSFGGGVSYNEQFF. The full variable domain, rest sourced from reference TRBV5-4 and TRBJ2-1, is ETGVTQSPTHLIKTRGQQVTLRCSSQSGHNTVSWYQQALGQGPQFIFQYYREEENGRGNFPPRFSGLQFPNYSSELNVNALELDDSALYLCASSFGGGVSYNEQFFGPGTRLTVL.

This clone was picked up many times. Germline is not matched at one junction end, which may reflect a read error. Distinct nucleotide sequences in the sample also encode this CDR3. CDR3 sequence reads: CASSPQRASSTDTQYF. The CDR3, as DNA: TGTGCCAGCAGCCCTCAGAGGGCCTCGAGCACGGATACGCAGTATTTT. The chain joins TRBV2 to TRBJ2-3, with a possible D match to TRBD2 (5 bases). This CDR3 region has 16 residues. The germline V gene has CDR1 SNHLY and CDR2 FYNNEI. Looking up the rest from reference TRBV2 and TRBJ2-3 gives the full variable domain: EPEVTQTPSHQVTQMGQEVILRCVPISNHLYFYWYRQILGQKVEFLVSFYNNEISEKSEIFDDQFSVERPDGSNFTLKIRSTKLEDSAMYFCASSPQRASSTDTQYFGPGTRLTVL.

The chain carries TRBV12-3 or TRBV12-4 and TRBJ1-2; a weak D match, TRBD1 (5 bases). V was pared by 3 bases and J by 4 bases, with 12 bases between. The CDR3 runs 14 residues. The CDR3 is CASSLSQGIYGYTF. The CDR3 coding sequence is TGTGCCAGCAGTTTGAGTCAGGGAATCTATGGCTACACCTTC.

This clone occurred once. The chain uses TRBV18 and TRBJ1-5, with D uncertain. V lost 5 bases, J lost 1 base, and 12 bases lay in between. CDR1 and CDR2 from the germline V gene are KGHSH and LQKENI. This CDR3 is 15 amino acids long. The CDR3, as DNA: TGTGCCAGCTCAAGATTGGCGGAGAGCAATCAGCCCCAGCATTTT. Translating it yields CASSRLAESNQPQHF.